This T cell receptor (beta chain) was documented in a study of blood T cell repertoires in COVID-19. Study-wide background: Sources were T cells, B-cell-depleted T cells, or PBMCs; the material itself was cDNA or gDNA.

The CDR3 totals 12 residues. V was cut by 5 bases and J by 2 bases, with 6 bases left in between. From germline, CDR1 is SGHNT and CDR2 YENEEA. Profiled with immunoSEQ multiplex PCR; TCRdb holds only in-frame clones, not every one. The sample has some 350,000 clones, 88% seen once; the top ten hold about 4.7%. Sample: PBMCs or T cells enriched from blood (not recorded which). This chain links TRBV11-3 with TRBJ1-1; a possible D gene is TRBD1 (5 bases). This receptor was taken from a man aged 25-40 years who had recovered from COVID-19. Here the CDR3 reads CASSQGNTEAFF. The CDR3 DNA follows: TGTGCCAGCAGCCAGGGAAACACTGAAGCTTTCTTT.